This TCR beta chain was recorded in a study of OX40 agonist ivuxolimab in advanced cancers. Study details: The patients' treatment was ivuxolimab, an agonistic anti-OX40 (CD134) antibody. The study's findings and limits: At 0.1 to 3.0 mg/kg and by week 6, clonal expansion occurred in CD4+ and CD8+ blood T cells. Among the least clonally expanded were partial responders at 0.1-3.0 mg/kg. Researchers did not establish what antigens the expanded peripheral T cells target.

Sequencing used immunoSEQ multiplex PCR; TCRdb keeps in-frame clones, though not all of them. The sample shows 70,000 or so clones, about 89% of them seen only once. The CDR3 runs 12 residues. Between the trimmed V and J ends, which lost 3 bases and 0 bases, there was a span of 4 bases. The germline V gene encodes CDR1 SGHRS and CDR2 YFSETQ. Regarding this clone: The antigen remains undetermined. Other nucleotide sequences from this sample produce the same CDR3.

This receptor was taken from an adult with an advanced solid tumor such as melanoma, head and neck, liver or kidney cancer. The genes are TRBV5-1 and TRBJ2-7; D remains ambiguous. The starting material was CD4+ or CD8+ T cells sorted from blood, obtained in a trial of the OX40 agonist ivuxolimab. CDR3 amino acids: CASSSSSYEQYF. Here the CDR3 DNA reads TGCGCCAGCAGCTCGAGCTCCTACGAGCAGTACTTC. The full variable domain, in which reference TRBV5-1 and TRBJ2-7 provide the parts outside the CDR3, is KAGVTQTPRYLIKTRGQQVTLSCSPISGHRSVSWYQQTPGQGLQFLFEYFSETQRNKGNFPGRFSGRQFSNSRSEMNVSTLELGDSALYLCASSSSSYEQYFGPGTRLTVT.